This T cell receptor beta chain was retrieved from a study of T cell clusters in autoimmune cytopenias. This clonotype is deemed medium-sized by its frequency. Each sample's input was 200 to 300 ng genomic DNA, 30,000 to 45,000 genome equivalents. CDR1 and CDR2 (germline): MNHEY, SMNVEV (reference sequence). The CDR3 runs to 13 residues. TRB was amplified by touch-down multiplex PCR, primer pools A and B combined. TCRdb re-called the multiplex PCR reads, yielding one record per CDR3 amino acid sequence without DNA. The specimen's table records around 7,800 distinct CDR3 sequences. This chain connects TRBV27 to TRBJ2-7; absent DNA, TCRdb's TRBD1 call cannot be checked. This receptor was taken from a human donor with an autoimmune cytopenia or autoimmune hepatitis (not recorded which). Sequenced sample: peripheral blood. The CDR3 sequence: CASSPPGSYEQYF.